A single sample is the source of the 16 T cell receptor beta chains below, sequenced in a study of CD8+ T cells in alopecia areata. Treatment noted: oral pan-JAK inhibitor, 5-10 mg twice daily. Once RNA had been extracted, it was reverse transcribed into cDNA to act as the sequencing template. The repertoire was sequenced with immunoSEQ multiplex PCR; TCRdb's copy has only in-frame clones and lacks some. The sample has around 100,000 clones, roughly three fifths seen once. Sequenced material: CD8+ T cells sorted from blood, taken at week 24, from a patient treated with tofacitinib. These receptors were obtained from a human donor with alopecia areata.

The chain joins TRBV30 to TRBJ1-5; D remains unclear. V was trimmed by 3 bases and J by 3 bases, leaving 9 bases between them. CDR3 length equals 13 residues. Germline V CDR1 and CDR2: GTSNPN, SVGIG (reference sequence). The CDR3 region is CAWSAQNNQPQHF. The CDR3 region has the DNA TGTGCCTGGAGCGCACAGAACAATCAGCCCCAGCATTTT.

V is TRBV25-1 and J is TRBJ1-1; D unclear. Trimming took off 8 bases at V and 2 bases at J, with 12 bases between the two ends. This CDR3 region has 13 residues. Germline CDR1 MGHDK, CDR2 SYGVNS. The CDR3 protein is CASARTDNTEAFF. In DNA form, the CDR3 reads TGTGCCAGCGCAAGGACGGATAACACTGAAGCTTTCTTT.

The chain couples TRBV9 to TRBJ2-5; 8 bases are shared with TRBD2. V lost 3 bases to trimming and J lost 2 bases; unmatched junction nucleotides: 3. The CDR3 totals 14 residues. In germline, CDR1 is SGDLS, CDR2 YYNGEE. CDR3 loop: CASSAIAGQETQYF. The CDR3 DNA is TGTGCCAGCAGCGCTATAGCGGGGCAAGAGACCCAGTACTTC.

This clone was observed a handful of times. J is TRBJ2-7 and V is TRBV5-1, with D uncertain. The CDR3 covers 13 residues. Trimming pared 7 bases from V and 1 base from J, leaving 12 bases between. The germline V gene has CDR1 SGHRS and CDR2 YFSETQ. CDR3 amino acids: CASGVDVSYEQYF. The CDR3 DNA reads as TGCGCCAGCGGAGTGGACGTTTCCTACGAGCAGTACTTC.

This chain joins TRBV5-4 and TRBJ2-7; D uncertain. The CDR3 extends over 13 amino acids. CDR1 and CDR2 from the germline V gene are SGHNT and YYREEE (reference sequence). Trimming cost V 0 bases and J 6 bases, with 10 bases left between them. The DNA for the CDR3 is TGTGCCAGCAGCTTGGATCGGGCGAGCGAGCAGTACTTC. Its protein is CASSLDRASEQYF.

J is TRBJ2-1 and V is TRBV11-2; D gene ambiguous. This CDR3 is built from 16 residues. V lost 4 bases and J 2 bases, leaving 15 bases between the germline ends. The germline V gene encodes CDR1 SGHAT and CDR2 FQNNGV. As DNA, the CDR3 is TGTGCCAGCAGCTCCGTCATGGGCAGAACCTACAATGAGCAGTTCTTC. It translates to CASSSVMGRTYNEQFF.

This chain uses TRBV29-1 with TRBJ1-2, with 10 positions matching TRBD1. The CDR3 covers 14 residues. Germline CDR1 reads SQVTM; CDR2 reads ANQGSEA. V was clipped by 6 bases and J by 1 base; unmatched bases: 5. The chain's CDR3 is CSVDRGEINYGYTF. DNA for the CDR3: TGCAGCGTGGACAGGGGGGAAATTAACTATGGCTACACCTTC.

The V and J genes are TRBV4-1 and TRBJ2-1; 7 nucleotides line up with TRBD2. CDR3 length: 14 amino acids. CDR1 is MGHRA, CDR2 YSYEKL, per germline. The V and J ends lost 4 bases and 10 bases, in that order; junction bases with no gene match: 10. The CDR3 nucleotides read TGCGCCAGCAGCCCCCCCGCGGGGGACCCCGAGCAGTTCTTC. Its translation is CASSPPAGDPEQFF.

The gene calls are TRBV5-6 and TRBJ2-7, with 8 bases lining up with TRBD1. Germline V gene sequence: CDR1 SGHDT, CDR2 YYEEEE. The CDR3 loop spans 15 amino acids. V shed 4 bases and J 0 bases; nucleotides not matched to a gene: 6. The CDR3 bases are TGTGCCAGCAGCGGGGGACAGGTTATCTCCTACGAGCAGTACTTC. The encoded protein is CASSGGQVISYEQYF.

The chain uses TRBV9 and TRBJ2-5; 8 bases line up with TRBD2. The germline CDR1 and CDR2 sequences are SGDLS and YYNGEE. J lost 0 bases, V lost 4 bases, and 14 bases had no gene match. This CDR3 is built from 18 residues. CDR3 sequence reads: CASSPGPGGGPYQETQYF. CDR3 bases: TGTGCCAGCAGCCCTGGTCCTGGCGGGGGGCCGTACCAAGAGACCCAGTACTTC.

The V call is TRBV6-5, the J call TRBJ1-5; D is perhaps TRBD1 (5 bases). Trimming took off 2 bases at V and 5 bases at J, with 10 bases between the two ends. Germline V lookup: CDR1 MNHEY, CDR2 SVGAGI. The CDR3 runs to 14 residues. The CDR3 DNA sequence: TGTGCCAGCAGTTACGGGACCGGCGATCAGCCCCAGCATTTT. Protein sequence: CASSYGTGDQPQHF.

This clone was picked up many times. The V gene is TRBV5-1, the J gene TRBJ2-6; D remains ambiguous. This CDR3 has 20 residues. V lost 4 bases, J lost 3 bases, and 26 bases lay in between. Germline lookup yields CDR1 SGHRS and CDR2 YFSETQ. Written as DNA, the CDR3 is TGCGCCAGCAGCCCCTTCCCCTTCGATTATCGCCGACATGGGGCCAACGTCCTGACTTTC. This encodes CASSPFPFDYRRHGANVLTF.

This rearrangement joins TRBV19 to TRBJ1-2; maybe TRBD1 (6 bases). The CDR3 is 15 amino acids. Germline V gene sequence: CDR1 LNHDA, CDR2 SQIVND (reference sequence). V lost 7 bases and J lost 7, with 22 bases in between. CDR3 region: CASTDILGAQGGYTF. CDR3 DNA: TGTGCCAGTACCGACATACTGGGGGCACAGGGTGGCTACACCTTC.

Only one count was recorded for this clone. The chain joins TRBV6-6 to TRBJ1-5; 7 bases align to TRBD1. Trimming took 7 bases from V and 1 from J; bases not matched to a gene: 4. CDR1 MNHNY and CDR2 SVGAGI come from the germline V gene (reference sequence). The CDR3 sequence is 14 residues long. The CDR3: CASIFRGSNQPQHF. CDR3 in DNA: TGTGCCAGCATCTTCAGGGGGAGCAATCAGCCCCAGCATTTT.

The chain combines TRBV28 with TRBJ2-1; D possibly corresponds to TRBD2 (5 bases). CDR1 and CDR2 (germline): MDHEN, SYDVKM. The CDR3 has 13 residues. V was cut by 6 bases and J by 9 bases, with 15 bases left in between. This CDR3 is CASSPSGFAEQFF. The CDR3 DNA is TGTGCCAGCAGCCCCTCGGGGTTCGCTGAGCAGTTCTTC.

The rearrangement uses TRBV30 and TRBJ2-7; D not resolved. From germline, CDR1 is GTSNPN and CDR2 SVGIG (reference sequence). Trimming took off 4 bases at V and 2 bases at J, with 12 bases between the two ends. This CDR3 is 13 amino acids long. CDR3 sequence reads: CAWTTRQTYEQYF. The CDR3 coding sequence is TGTGCCTGGACCACGCGACAAACCTACGAGCAGTACTTC.